This T cell receptor beta chain was captured by sequencing in a study of blood T cells in healthy people across ages. Through a sample-barcoded 5' primer and a J-beta primer mix, a second PCR was run for roughly 6 to 12 cycles. TCRdb re-called the 5' RACE reads through MiXCR, storing one row per CDR3 protein. In the table there are approximately 820,000 distinct CDR3 sequences, approximately 48% of which are singletons. Whole-study findings and limits: Higher diversity and more naive CD4+ cells were features of long-lived donors, compared to aged donors. Unsorted PBMCs blocked a conclusive comparison of naive and antigen-experienced cells. As age increased, TCR beta diversity per million T cells fell in a roughly linear fashion. A strong correlation was seen between TCR beta diversity and naive T cell percentage.

This clonotype was detected a few times. Its antigen is currently unknown. Deletions cut 1 base from V and 0 bases from J, with 8 bases between. The CDR3 is 15 residues long. Germline-derived CDR1 and CDR2 are SGHRS and YFSETQ. The rearrangement uses TRBV5-1 and TRBJ2-1, with D possibly TRBD2 on 5 matching bases. Input material: blood. The clonotype originates from a man in his 60s in good health. In nucleotides, the CDR3 is TGCGCCAGCAGCTTGCCCCGGGACTCCTACAATGAGCAGTTCTTC. Translation: CASSLPRDSYNEQFF. The full variable domain, with the rest looked up from reference TRBV5-1 and TRBJ2-1, is KAGVTQTPRYLIKTRGQQVTLSCSPISGHRSVSWYQQTPGQGLQFLFEYFSETQRNKGNFPGRFSGRQFSNSRSEMNVSTLELGDSALYLCASSLPRDSYNEQFFGPGTRLTVL.